Shown below are 3 T cell receptor beta chains from a single sample sequenced in a study of T-cell reconstitution after alpha-beta-depleted transplantation in children. Unique molecular identifiers were used in preparing the TCRbeta library. One entry per CDR3 protein, called by TCRdb with MiXCR from the PCR reads. The sample carries roughly 240,000 distinct CDR3 sequences, 7.5% to 9.5% recorded once. This material consisted of PBMCs, mostly from graft donor cells, taken 180 days after TCRalphabeta/CD19-depleted stem cell transplant. The source is a male patient younger than 18 who had a stem cell transplant for acute lymphoblastic leukemia, so the T cells may come from the graft donor.

This clonotype has ten or more counts. The V gene is TRBV13, the J gene TRBJ1-1; D gene ambiguous. The CDR3 spans 13 residues. Trimming took off 3 bases at V and 1 base at J, with 6 bases between the two ends. From germline, CDR1 is PRHDT and CDR2 FYEKMQ (reference sequence). The CDR3 DNA sequence: TGTGCCAGCAGCTTGGACGGGAACACTGAAGCTTTCTTT. This sequence encodes CASSLDGNTEAFF.

This chain joins TRBV9 and TRBJ2-3; D unclear. V gave up 1 base and J gave up 2 bases, with 2 bases separating them. CDR1 SGDLS and CDR2 YYNGEE come from the germline V gene. The CDR3 spans 12 residues. The CDR3, as DNA: TGTGCCAGCAGCGTACCCACAGATACGCAGTATTTT. Its translation: CASSVPTDTQYF.

This clonotype was seen at least ten times. The rearrangement joins TRBV12-3 or TRBV12-4 to TRBJ2-1; D perhaps matches TRBD2 (6 bases). Trimming left V 7 bases short and J 7 bases short, with 14 bases between. CDR3 length: 13 amino acids. The CDR3 DNA reads TGTGCCAGCACCCTACGGACTACGAATGAGCAGTTCTTC. Residues: CASTLRTTNEQFF.